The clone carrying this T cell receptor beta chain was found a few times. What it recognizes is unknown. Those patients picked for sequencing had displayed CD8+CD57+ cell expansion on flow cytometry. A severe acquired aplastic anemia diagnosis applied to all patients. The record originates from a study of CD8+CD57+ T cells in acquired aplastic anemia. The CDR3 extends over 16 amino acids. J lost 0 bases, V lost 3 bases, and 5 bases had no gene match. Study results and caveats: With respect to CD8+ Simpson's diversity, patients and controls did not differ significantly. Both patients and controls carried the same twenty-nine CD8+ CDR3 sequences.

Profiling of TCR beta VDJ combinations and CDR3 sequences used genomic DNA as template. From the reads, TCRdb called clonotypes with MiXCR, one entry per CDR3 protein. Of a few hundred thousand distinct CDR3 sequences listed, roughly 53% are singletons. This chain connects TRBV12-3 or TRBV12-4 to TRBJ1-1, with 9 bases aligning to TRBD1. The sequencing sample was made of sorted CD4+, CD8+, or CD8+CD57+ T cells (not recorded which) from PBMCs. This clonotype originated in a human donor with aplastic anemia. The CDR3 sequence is CASSLSRDRVNTEAFF. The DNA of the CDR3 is TGTGCCAGCAGTTTGTCCCGGGACAGGGTGAACACTGAAGCTTTCTTT.